This TCR beta chain is drawn from a study of response to subunit inactivated influenza vaccine. Overall study results and limits: Each seasonal influenza vaccination recruits few new T cells, the authors suggested.

TCRdb reanalysed the RT-PCR reads using MiXCR and keeps one entry per CDR3 protein. Seen here are 450,000 to 700,000 distinct CDR3 sequences, less than 15% observed once, and the top ten hold around 10%. With 5 bases removed from V and 3 bases from J, the gap between germline ends came to 7 bases. Germline CDR1 reads GTSNPN; CDR2 reads SVGIG (reference sequence). The CDR3 runs to 12 residues. This clonotype was counted only a few times. Its antigen is unknown. Sequences were derived from PBMCs from blood, sampled approximately 12 days after vaccination. The chain links TRBV30 to TRBJ1-4; a weak D match, TRBD1 (5 bases). The TCR comes from a man aged 50 to 59 who received an inactivated influenza vaccine. Here the CDR3 DNA reads TGTGCCTGGGACAGACCTAATGAAAAACTGTTTTTT. Translated, it gives CAWDRPNEKLFF.